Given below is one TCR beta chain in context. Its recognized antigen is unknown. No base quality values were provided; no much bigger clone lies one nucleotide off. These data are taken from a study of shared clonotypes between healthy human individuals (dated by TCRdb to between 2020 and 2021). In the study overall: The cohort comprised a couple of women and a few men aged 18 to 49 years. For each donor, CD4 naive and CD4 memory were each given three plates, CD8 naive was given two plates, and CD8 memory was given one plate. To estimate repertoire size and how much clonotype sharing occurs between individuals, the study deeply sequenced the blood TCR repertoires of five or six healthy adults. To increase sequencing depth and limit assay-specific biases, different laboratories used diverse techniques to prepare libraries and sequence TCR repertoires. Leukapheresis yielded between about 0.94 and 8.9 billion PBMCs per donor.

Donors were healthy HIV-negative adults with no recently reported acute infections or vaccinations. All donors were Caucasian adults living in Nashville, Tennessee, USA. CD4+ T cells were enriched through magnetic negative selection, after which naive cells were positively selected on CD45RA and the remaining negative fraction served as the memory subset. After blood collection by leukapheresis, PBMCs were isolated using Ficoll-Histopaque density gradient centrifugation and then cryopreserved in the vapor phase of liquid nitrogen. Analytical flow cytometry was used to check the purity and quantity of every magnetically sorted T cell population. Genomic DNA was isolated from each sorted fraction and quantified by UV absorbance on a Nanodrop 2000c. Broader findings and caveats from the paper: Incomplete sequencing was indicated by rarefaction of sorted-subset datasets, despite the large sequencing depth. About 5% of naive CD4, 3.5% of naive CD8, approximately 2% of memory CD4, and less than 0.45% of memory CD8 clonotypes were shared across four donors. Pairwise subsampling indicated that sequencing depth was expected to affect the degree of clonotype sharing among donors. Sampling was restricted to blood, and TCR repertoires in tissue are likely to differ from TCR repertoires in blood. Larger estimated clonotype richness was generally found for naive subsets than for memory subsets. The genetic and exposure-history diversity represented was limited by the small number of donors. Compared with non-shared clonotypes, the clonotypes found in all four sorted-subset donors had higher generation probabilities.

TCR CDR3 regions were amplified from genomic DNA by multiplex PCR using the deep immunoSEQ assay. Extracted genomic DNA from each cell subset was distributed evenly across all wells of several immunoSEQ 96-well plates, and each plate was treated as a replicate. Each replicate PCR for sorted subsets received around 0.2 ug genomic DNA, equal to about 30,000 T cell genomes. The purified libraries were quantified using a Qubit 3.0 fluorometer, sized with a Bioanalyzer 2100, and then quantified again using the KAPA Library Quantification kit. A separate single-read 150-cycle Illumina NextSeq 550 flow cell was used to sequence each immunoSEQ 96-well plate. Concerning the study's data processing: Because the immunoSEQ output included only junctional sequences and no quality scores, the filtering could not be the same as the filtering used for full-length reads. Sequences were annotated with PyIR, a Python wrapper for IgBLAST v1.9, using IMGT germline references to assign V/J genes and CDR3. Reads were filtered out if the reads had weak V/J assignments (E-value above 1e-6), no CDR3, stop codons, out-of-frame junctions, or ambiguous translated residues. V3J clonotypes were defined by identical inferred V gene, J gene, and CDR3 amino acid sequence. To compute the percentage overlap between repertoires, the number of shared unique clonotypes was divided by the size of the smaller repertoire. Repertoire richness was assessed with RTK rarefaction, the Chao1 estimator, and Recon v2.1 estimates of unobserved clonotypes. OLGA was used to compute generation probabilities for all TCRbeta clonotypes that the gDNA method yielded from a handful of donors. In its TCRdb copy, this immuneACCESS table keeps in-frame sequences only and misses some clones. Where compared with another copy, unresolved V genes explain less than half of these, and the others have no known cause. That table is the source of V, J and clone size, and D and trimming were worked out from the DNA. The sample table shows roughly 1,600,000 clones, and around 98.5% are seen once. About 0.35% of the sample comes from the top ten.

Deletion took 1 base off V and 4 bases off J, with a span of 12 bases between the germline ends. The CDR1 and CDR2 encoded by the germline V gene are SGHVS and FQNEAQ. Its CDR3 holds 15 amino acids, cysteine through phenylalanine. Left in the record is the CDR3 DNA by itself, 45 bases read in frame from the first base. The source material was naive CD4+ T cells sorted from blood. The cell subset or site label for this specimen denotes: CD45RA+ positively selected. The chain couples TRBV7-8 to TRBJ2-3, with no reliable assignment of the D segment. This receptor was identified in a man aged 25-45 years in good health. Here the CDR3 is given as CASSLVLVGADTQYF. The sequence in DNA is TGTGCCAGCAGCTTAGTTCTAGTCGGCGCAGATACGCAGTATTTT.